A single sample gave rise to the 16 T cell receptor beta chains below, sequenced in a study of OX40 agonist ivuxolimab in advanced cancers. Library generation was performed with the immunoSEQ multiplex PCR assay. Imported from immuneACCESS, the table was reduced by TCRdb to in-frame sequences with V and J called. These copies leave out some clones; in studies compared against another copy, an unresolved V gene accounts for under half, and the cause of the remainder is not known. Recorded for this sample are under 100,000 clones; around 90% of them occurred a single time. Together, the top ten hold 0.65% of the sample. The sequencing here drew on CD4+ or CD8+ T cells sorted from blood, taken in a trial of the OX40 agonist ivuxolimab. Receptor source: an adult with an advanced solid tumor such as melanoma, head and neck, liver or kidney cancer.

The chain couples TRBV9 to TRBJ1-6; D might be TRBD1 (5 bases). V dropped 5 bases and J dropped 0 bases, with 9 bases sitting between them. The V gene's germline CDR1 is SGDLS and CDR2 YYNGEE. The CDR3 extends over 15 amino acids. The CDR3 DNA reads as TGTGCCAGCAGTCCGGACAACTCCTATAATTCACCCCTCCACTTT. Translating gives CASSPDNSYNSPLHF.

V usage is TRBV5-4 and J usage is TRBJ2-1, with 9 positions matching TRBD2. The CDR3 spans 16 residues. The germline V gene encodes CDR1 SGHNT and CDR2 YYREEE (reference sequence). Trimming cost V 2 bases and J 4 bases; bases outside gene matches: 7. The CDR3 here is CASSFSGTSSYNEQFF. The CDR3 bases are TGTGCCAGCAGCTTCTCCGGGACTAGCAGTTACAATGAGCAGTTCTTC.

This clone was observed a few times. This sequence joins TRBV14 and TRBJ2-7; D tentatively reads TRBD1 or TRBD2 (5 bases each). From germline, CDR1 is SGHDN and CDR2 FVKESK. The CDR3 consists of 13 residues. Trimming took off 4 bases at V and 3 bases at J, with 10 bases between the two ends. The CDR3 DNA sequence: TGTGCCAGCAGCCCGGGACGGATCTACGAGCAGTACTTC. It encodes CASSPGRIYEQYF.

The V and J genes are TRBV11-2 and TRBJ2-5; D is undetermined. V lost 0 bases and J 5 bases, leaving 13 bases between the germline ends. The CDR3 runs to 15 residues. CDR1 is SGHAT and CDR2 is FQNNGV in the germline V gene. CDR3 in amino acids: CASSLDRGRQETQYF. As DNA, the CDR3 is TGTGCCAGCAGCTTAGATCGTGGACGCCAGGAGACCCAGTACTTC.

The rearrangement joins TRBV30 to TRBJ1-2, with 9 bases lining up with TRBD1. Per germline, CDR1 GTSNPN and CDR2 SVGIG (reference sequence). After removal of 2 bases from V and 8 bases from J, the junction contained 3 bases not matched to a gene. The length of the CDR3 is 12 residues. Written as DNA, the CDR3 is TGTGCCTGGAGTCCAACAGGGGGCGGCTACACCTTC. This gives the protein CAWSPTGGGYTF.

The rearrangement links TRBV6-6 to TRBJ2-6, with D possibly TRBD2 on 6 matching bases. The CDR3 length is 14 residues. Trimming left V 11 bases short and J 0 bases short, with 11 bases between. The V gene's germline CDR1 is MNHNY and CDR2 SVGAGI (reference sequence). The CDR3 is CACGVLSGANVLTF. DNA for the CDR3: TGTGCCTGCGGGGTGCTCTCTGGGGCCAACGTCCTGACTTTC.

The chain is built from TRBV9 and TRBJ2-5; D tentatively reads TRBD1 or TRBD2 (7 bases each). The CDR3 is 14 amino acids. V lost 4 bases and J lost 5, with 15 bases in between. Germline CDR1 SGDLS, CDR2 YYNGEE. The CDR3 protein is CASSPGGEAETQYF. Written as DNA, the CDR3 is TGTGCCAGCAGCCCAGGGGGGGAGGCGGAGACCCAGTACTTC.

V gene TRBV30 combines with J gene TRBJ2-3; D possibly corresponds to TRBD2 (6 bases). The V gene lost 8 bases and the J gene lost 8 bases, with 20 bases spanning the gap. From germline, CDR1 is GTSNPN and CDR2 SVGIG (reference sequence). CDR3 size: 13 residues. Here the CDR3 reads CARAGPLGGTQYF. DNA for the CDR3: TGTGCCCGCGCGGGGCCCCTCGGGGGTACGCAGTATTTT.

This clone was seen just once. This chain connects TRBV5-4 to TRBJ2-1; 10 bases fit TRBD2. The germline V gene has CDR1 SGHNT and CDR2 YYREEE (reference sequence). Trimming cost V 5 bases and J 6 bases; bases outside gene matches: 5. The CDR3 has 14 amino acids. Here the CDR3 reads CASRRTSGTNEQFF. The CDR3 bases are TGTGCCAGCAGGCGCACTAGCGGGACCAATGAGCAGTTCTTC.

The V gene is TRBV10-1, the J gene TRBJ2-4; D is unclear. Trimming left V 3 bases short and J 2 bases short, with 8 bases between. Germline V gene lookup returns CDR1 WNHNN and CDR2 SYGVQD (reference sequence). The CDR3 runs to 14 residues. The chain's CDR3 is CASSDGGTKNIQYF. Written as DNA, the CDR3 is TGCGCCAGCAGTGATGGTGGGACCAAAAACATTCAGTACTTC.

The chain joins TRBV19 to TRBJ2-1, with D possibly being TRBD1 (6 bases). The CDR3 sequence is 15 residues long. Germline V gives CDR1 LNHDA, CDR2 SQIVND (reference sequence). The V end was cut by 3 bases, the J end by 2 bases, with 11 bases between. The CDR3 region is CASSISWGPYNEQFF. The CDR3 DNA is TGTGCCAGTAGTATTAGCTGGGGGCCCTACAATGAGCAGTTCTTC.

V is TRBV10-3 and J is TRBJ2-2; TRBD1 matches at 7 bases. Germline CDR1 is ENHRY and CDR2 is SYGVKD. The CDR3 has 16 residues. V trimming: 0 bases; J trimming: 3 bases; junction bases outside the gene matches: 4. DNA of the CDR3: TGTGCCATCAGTGAGTCGAGACAGGGTGACACCGGGGAGCTGTTTTTT. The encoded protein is CAISESRQGDTGELFF.

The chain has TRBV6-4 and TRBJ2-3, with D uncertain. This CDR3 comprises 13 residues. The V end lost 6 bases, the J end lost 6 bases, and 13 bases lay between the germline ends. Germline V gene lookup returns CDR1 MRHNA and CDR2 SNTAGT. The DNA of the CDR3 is TGTGCCAGCAGGGCTTCCTCCAGGGATACGCAGTATTTT. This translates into CASRASSRDTQYF.

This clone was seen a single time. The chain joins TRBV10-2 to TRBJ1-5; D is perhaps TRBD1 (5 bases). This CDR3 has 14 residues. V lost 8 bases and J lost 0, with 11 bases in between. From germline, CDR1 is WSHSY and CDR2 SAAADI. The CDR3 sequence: CASRQPYSNQPQHF. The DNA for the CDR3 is TGCGCCAGCCGACAGCCCTATAGCAATCAGCCCCAGCATTTT.

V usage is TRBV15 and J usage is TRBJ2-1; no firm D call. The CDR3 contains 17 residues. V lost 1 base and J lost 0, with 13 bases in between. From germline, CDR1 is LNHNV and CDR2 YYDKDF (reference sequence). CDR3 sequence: CATSRVVGASSYNEQFF. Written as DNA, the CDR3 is TGTGCCACCAGCAGAGTTGTCGGCGCAAGCTCCTACAATGAGCAGTTCTTC.

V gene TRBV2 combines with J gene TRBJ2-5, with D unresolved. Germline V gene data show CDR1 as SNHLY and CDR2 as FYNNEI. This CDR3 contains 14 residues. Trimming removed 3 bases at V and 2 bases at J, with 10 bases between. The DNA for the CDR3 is TGTGCCAGCAGTGATGTGGGATTACAAGAGACCCAGTACTTC. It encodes CASSDVGLQETQYF.